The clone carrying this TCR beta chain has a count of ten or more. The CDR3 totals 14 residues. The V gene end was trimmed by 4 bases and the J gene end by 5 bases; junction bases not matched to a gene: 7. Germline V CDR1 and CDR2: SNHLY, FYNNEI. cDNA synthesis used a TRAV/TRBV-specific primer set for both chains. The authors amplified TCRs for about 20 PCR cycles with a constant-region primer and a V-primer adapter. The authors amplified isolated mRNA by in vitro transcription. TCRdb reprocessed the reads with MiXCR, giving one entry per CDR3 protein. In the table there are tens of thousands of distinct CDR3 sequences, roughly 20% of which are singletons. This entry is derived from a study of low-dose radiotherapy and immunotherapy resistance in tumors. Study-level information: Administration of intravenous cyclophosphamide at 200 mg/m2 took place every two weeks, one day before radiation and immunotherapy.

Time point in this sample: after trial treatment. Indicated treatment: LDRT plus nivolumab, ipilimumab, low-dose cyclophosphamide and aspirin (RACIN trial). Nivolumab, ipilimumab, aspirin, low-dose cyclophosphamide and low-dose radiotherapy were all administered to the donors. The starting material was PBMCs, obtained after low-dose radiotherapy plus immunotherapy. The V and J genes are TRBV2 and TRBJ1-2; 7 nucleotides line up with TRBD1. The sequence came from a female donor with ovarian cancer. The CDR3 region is CASSGTGLGYGYTF. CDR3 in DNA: TGTGCCAGCAGTGGGACAGGCCTGGGATATGGCTACACCTTC.